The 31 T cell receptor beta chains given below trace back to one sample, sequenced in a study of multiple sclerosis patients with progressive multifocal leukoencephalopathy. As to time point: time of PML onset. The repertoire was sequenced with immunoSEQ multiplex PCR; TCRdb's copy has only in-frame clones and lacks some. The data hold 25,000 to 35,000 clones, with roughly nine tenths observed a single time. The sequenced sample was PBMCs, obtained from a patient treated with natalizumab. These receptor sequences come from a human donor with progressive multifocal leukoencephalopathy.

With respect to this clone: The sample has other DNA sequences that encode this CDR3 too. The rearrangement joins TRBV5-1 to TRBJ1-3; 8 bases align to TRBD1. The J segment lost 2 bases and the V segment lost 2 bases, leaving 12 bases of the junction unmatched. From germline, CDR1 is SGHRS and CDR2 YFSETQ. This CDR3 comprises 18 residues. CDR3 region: CASSLRGEVRGPGNTIYF. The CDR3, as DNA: TGCGCCAGCAGCTTAAGGGGGGAGGTCAGGGGGCCTGGAAACACCATATATTTT.

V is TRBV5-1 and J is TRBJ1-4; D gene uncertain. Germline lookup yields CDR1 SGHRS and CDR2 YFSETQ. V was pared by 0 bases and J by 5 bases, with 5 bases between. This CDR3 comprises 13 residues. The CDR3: CASSLGPNEKLFF. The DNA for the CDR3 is TGCGCCAGCAGCTTGGGTCCCAATGAAAAACTGTTTTTT.

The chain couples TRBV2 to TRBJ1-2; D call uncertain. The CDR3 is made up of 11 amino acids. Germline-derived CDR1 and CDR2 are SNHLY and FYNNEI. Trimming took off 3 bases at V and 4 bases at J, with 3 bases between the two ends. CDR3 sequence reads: CASSDGYGYTF. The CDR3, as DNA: TGTGCCAGCAGTGATGGCTATGGCTACACCTTC.

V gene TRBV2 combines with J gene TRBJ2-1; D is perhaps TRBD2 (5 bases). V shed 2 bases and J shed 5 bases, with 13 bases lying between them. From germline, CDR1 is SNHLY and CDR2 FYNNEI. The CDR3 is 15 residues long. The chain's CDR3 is CASSEIGLPDNEQFF. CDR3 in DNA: TGTGCCAGCAGTGAAATCGGACTCCCAGACAATGAGCAGTTCTTC.

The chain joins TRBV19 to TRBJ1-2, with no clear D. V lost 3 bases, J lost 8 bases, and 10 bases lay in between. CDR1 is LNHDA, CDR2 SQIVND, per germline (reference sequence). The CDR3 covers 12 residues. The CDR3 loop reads CASSMGGRGYTF. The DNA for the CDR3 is TGTGCCAGTAGTATGGGAGGCCGAGGCTACACCTTC.

CDR3 coding DNA: TGCGCCAGCAGCCCTCTCGAACCCTACGAGCAGTACTTC. It translates to CASSPLEPYEQYF. The chain joins TRBV5-1 to TRBJ2-7; D remains unclear. V was trimmed by 4 bases and J by 2 bases, leaving 10 bases between them. The CDR3 sequence is 13 residues long. Germline CDR1 SGHRS, CDR2 YFSETQ.

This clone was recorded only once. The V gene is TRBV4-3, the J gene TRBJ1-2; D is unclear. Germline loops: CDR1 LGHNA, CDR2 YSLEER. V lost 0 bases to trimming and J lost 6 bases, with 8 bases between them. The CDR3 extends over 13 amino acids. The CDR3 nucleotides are TGCGCCAGCAGCCAAGATGTTGGGGATGGCTACACCTTC. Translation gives CASSQDVGDGYTF.

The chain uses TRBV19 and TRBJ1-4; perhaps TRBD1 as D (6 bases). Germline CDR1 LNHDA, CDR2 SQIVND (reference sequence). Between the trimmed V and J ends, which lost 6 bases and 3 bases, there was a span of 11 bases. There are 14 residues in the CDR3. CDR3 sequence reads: CASRRGSANEKLFF. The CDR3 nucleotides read TGTGCCAGTAGGAGGGGGAGTGCTAATGAAAAACTGTTTTTT.

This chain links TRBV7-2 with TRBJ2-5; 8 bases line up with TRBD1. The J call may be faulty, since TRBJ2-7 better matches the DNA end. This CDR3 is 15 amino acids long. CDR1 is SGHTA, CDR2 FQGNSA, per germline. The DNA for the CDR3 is TGTGCCAGCACTAAAGGACAGGGCACATACTACGAGCAGTACTTC. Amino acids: CASTKGQGTYYEQYF.

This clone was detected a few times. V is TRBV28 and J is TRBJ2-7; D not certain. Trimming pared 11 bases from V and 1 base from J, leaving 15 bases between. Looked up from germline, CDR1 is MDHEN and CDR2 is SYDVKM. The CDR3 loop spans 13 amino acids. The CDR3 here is CASQGPKSYEQYF. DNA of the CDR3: TGTGCCTCCCAAGGGCCGAAGTCCTACGAGCAGTACTTC.

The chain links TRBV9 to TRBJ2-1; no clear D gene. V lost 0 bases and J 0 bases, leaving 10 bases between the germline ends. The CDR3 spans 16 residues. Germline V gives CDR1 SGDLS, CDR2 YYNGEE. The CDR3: CASSVGPGSSYNEQFF. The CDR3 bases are TGTGCCAGCAGCGTAGGGCCAGGTAGCTCCTACAATGAGCAGTTCTTC.

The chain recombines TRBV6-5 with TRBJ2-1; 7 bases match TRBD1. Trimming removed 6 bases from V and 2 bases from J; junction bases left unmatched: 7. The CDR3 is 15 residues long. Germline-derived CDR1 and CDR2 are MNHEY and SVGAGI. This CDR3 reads CASSRTGAPYNEQFF. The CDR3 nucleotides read TGTGCCAGCAGCCGAACAGGGGCACCCTACAATGAGCAGTTCTTC.

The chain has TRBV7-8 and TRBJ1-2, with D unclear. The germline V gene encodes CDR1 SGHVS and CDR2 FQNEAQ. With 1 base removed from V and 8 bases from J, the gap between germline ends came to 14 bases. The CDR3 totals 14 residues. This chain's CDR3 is CASSLDFGPGGYTF. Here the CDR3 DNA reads TGTGCCAGCAGCTTAGATTTTGGACCTGGCGGCTACACCTTC.

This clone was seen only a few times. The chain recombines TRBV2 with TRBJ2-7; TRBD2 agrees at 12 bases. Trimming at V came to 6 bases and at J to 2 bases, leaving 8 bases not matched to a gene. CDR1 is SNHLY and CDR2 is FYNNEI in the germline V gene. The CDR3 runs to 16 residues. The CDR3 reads CASRPRLAGDPYEQYF. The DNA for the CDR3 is TGTGCCAGCAGGCCCAGACTAGCGGGAGACCCCTACGAGCAGTACTTC. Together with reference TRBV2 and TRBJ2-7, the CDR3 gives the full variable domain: EPEVTQTPSHQVTQMGQEVILRCVPISNHLYFYWYRQILGQKVEFLVSFYNNEISEKSEIFDDQFSVERPDGSNFTLKIRSTKLEDSAMYFCASRPRLAGDPYEQYFGPGTRLTVT.

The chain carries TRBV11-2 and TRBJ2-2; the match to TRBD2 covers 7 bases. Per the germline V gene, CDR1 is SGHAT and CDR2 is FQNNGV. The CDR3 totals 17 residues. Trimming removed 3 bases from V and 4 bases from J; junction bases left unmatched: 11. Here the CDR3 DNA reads TGTGCCAGCAGCTTTCGGGGGACTACACAATTCACCGGGGAGCTGTTTTTT. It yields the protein CASSFRGTTQFTGELFF. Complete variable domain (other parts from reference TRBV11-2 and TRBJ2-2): EAGVAQSPRYKIIEKRQSVAFWCNPISGHATLYWYQQILGQGPKLLIQFQNNGVVDDSQLPKDRFSAERLKGVDSTLKIQPAKLEDSAVYLCASSFRGTTQFTGELFFGEGSRLTVL.

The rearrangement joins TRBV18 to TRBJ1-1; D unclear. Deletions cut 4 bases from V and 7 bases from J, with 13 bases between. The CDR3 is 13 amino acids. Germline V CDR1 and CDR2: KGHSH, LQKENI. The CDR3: CASSLGKANEAFF. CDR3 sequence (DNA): TGTGCCAGCTCACTTGGGAAGGCTAATGAAGCTTTCTTT.

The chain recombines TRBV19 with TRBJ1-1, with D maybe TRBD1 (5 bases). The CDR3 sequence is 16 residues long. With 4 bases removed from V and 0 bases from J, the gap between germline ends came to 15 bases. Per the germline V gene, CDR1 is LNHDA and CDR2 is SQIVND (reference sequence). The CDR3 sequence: CASSRAGRFMNTEAFF. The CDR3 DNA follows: TGTGCCAGTAGTAGGGCAGGGCGGTTCATGAACACTGAAGCTTTCTTT.

Here the CDR3 reads CASSLLPQAASEKLFF. In nucleotides, the CDR3 is TGTGCCAGCAGTTTATTACCGCAGGCGGCCTCTGAAAAACTGTTTTTT. The genes are TRBV28 and TRBJ1-4; D is ambiguous. The CDR3 runs 16 residues. With 1 base removed from V and 7 bases from J, the gap between germline ends came to 16 bases. The V gene's germline CDR1 is MDHEN and CDR2 SYDVKM.

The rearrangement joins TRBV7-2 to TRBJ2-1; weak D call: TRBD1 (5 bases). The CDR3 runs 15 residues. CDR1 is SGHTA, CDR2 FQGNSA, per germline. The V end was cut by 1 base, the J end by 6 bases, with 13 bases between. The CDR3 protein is CASSLVAGKGNEQFF. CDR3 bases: TGTGCCAGCAGCTTAGTGGCAGGGAAAGGCAATGAGCAGTTCTTC.

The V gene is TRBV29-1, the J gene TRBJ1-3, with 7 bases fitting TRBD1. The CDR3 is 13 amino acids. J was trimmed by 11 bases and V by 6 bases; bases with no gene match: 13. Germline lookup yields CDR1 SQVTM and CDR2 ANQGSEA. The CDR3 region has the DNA TGCAGCGTAGCAGGGGGACCGGGAACACCCATATATTTT. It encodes CSVAGGPGTPIYF. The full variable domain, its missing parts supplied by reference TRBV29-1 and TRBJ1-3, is SAVISQKPSRDICQRGTSLTIQCQVDSQVTMMFWYRQQPGQSLTLIATANQGSEATYESGFVIDKFPISRPNLTFSTLTVSNMSPEDSSIYLCSVAGGPGTPIYFGEGSWLTVV.

This chain's CDR3 is CASHLAEVYNEQFF. The CDR3 coding sequence is TGTGCCAGCCACTTAGCGGAGGTTTACAATGAGCAGTTCTTC. V usage is TRBV6-5 and J usage is TRBJ2-1; perhaps TRBD2 as D (6 bases). V lost 8 bases, J lost 4 bases, and 15 bases lay in between. CDR3 length: 14 amino acids. The germline CDR1 and CDR2 sequences are MNHEY and SVGAGI.

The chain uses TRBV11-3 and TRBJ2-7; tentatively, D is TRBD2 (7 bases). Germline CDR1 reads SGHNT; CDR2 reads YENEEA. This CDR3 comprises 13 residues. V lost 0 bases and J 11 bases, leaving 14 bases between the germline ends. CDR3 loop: CASSLDWEGDKYF. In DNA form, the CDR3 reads TGTGCCAGCAGCTTAGATTGGGAGGGGGACAAGTACTTC.

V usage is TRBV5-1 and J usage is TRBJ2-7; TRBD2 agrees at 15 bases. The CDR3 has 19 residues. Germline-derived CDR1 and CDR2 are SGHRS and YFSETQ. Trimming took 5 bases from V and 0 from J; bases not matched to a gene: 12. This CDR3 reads CASRIGLAGGLRHSYEQYF. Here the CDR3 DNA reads TGCGCCAGCAGAATCGGACTAGCGGGAGGGCTACGCCACTCCTACGAGCAGTACTTC.

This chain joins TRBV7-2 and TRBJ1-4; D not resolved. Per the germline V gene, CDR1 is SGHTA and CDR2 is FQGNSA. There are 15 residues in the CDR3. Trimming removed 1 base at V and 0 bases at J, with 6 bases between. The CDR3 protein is CASSLGSSTNEKLFF. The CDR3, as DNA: TGTGCCAGCAGCTTAGGGAGTTCAACTAATGAAAAACTGTTTTTT.

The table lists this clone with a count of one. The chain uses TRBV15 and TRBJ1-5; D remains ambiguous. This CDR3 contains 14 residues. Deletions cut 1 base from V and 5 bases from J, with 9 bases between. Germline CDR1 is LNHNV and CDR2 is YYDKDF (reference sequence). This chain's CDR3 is CATSRVLGDQPQHF. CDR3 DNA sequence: TGTGCCACCAGCAGAGTGCTCGGGGATCAGCCCCAGCATTTT.

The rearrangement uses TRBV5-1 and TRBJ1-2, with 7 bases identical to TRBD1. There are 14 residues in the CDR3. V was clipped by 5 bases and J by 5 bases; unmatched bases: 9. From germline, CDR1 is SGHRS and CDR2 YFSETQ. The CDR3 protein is CASRTGTAYYGYTF. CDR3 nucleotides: TGCGCCAGCAGAACCGGGACAGCCTATTATGGCTACACCTTC. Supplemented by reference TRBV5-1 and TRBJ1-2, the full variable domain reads KAGVTQTPRYLIKTRGQQVTLSCSPISGHRSVSWYQQTPGQGLQFLFEYFSETQRNKGNFPGRFSGRQFSNSRSEMNVSTLELGDSALYLCASRTGTAYYGYTFGSGTRLTVV.

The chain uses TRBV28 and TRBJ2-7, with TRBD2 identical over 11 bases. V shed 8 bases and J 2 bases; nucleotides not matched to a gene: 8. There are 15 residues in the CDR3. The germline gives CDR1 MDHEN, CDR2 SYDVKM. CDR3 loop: CASWTSGSFPYEQYF. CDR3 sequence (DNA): TGTGCCAGCTGGACTAGCGGGTCTTTCCCCTACGAGCAGTACTTC.

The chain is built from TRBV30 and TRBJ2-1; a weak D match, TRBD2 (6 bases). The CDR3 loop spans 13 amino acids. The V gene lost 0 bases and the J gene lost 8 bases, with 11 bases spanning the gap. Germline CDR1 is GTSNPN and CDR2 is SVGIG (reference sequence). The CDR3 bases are TGTGCCTGGAGTGTACAGTGGGGGGATGAGCAGTTCTTC. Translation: CAWSVQWGDEQFF.

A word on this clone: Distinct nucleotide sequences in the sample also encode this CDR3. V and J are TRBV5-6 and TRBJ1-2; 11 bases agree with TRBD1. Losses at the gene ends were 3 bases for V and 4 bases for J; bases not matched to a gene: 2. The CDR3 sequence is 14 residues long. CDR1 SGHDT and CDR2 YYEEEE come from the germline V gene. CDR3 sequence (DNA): TGTGCCAGCAGCTCAGGGACAGGGGGCTATGGCTACACCTTC. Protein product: CASSSGTGGYGYTF.

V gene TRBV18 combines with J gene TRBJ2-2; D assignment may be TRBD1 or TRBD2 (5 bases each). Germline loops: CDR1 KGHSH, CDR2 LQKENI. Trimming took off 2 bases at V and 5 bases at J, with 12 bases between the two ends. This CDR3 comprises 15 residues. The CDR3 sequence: CASSPSGSVTGELFF. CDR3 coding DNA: TGTGCCAGCTCACCATCAGGGAGCGTTACCGGGGAGCTGTTTTTT.

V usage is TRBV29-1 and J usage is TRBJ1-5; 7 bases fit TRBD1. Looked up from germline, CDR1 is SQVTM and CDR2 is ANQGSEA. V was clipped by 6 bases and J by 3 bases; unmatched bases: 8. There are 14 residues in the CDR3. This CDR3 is CSVVLGQVNQPQHF. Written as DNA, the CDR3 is TGCAGCGTAGTTCTCGGACAGGTCAATCAGCCCCAGCATTTT.